The 25 T cell receptor beta chains in this list originate from one sample, sequenced in a study of patients and donors after allogeneic stem cell transplantation. A single record per CDR3 protein comes from TCRdb applying MiXCR to the RT-PCR reads. The sample lists some 90,000 distinct CDR3 sequences, around 48% occurring once. Sequencing was done on a sample of blood, either unsorted or a sorted T cell fraction (not recorded which). The receptors shown here come from a human donor who was either an allogeneic HSCT recipient or a stem cell or donor lymphocyte infusion donor (not recorded which). It is not recorded whose cells these are; they may come from a transplant donor.

The chain couples TRBV4-2 to TRBJ2-2; unclear D gene. Per germline, CDR1 LGHNA and CDR2 YNFKEQ. CDR3 length equals 15 residues. V was shortened by 1 base and J by 0 bases, with 6 bases between the two germline ends. The CDR3: CASSQGAANTGELFF. The DNA for the CDR3 is TGTGCCAGCAGCCAAGGGGCCGCGAACACCGGGGAGCTGTTTTTT.

The rearrangement joins TRBV6-2 or TRBV6-3 to TRBJ1-5, with TRBD1 matching over 12 bases. The CDR3 covers 16 residues. V shed 6 bases, J shed 3 bases, and the junction held 6 bases outside the gene matches. The V gene's germline CDR1 is MNHEY and CDR2 SVGEGT. CDR3: CASSRGQGAFNQPQHF. Here the CDR3 DNA reads TGTGCCAGCAGCAGGGGACAGGGGGCGTTCAATCAGCCCCAGCATTTT.

This clonotype was detected a few times. This rearrangement joins TRBV29-1 to TRBJ1-2, with 9 bases matching TRBD1. The CDR3 is 13 residues long. Germline CDR1 reads SQVTM; CDR2 reads ANQGSEA. The junction had 0 bases not matched to a gene; V was cut back by 3 bases and J by 1 base. The CDR3 DNA reads as TGCAGCGTTGAGGGACAGGGTAACTATGGCTACACCTTC. Amino acid sequence: CSVEGQGNYGYTF. Using reference TRBV29-1 and TRBJ1-2 for the parts outside the CDR3, the full variable domain is SAVISQKPSRDICQRGTSLTIQCQVDSQVTMMFWYRQQPGQSLTLIATANQGSEATYESGFVIDKFPISRPNLTFSTLTVSNMSPEDSSIYLCSVEGQGNYGYTFGSGTRLTVV.

The table lists this clonotype with a few counts. The chain uses TRBV20-1 and TRBJ1-3, with no clear D. V lost 1 base, J lost 6 bases, and 13 bases lay in between. The germline gives CDR1 DFQATT, CDR2 SNEGSKA (reference sequence). This CDR3 contains 14 residues. The DNA for the CDR3 is TGCAGTGCTAGAGTCTTCGTTGCTGAAAACACCATATATTTT. Its protein product is CSARVFVAENTIYF.

The rearrangement links TRBV5-1 to TRBJ2-3; no definite D call. The CDR3 is made up of 13 amino acids. CDR1 and CDR2 (germline): SGHRS, YFSETQ. V was pared by 5 bases and J by 6 bases, with 13 bases between. CDR3 region: CASRLGSMDTQYF. The CDR3 DNA reads TGCGCCAGCAGATTAGGTTCGATGGATACGCAGTATTTT.

The gene calls are TRBV14 and TRBJ1-6, with unresolved D. The V end was cut by 1 base, the J end by 5 bases, with 15 bases between. The CDR3 consists of 17 residues. CDR1 SGHDN and CDR2 FVKESK come from the germline V gene. In nucleotides, the CDR3 is TGTGCCAGCAGCCAAGGGGATCCGGGCCATAATAATTCACCCCTCCACTTT. It codes for CASSQGDPGHNNSPLHF.

This clonotype was counted a few times. The chain carries TRBV28 and TRBJ1-3, with a weak D call TRBD1 (6 bases). Trimming cost V 5 bases and J 4 bases, with 15 bases left between them. The CDR3 sequence is 15 residues long. In germline, CDR1 is MDHEN, CDR2 SYDVKM. The CDR3 spells CASSPPTGFGNTIYF. The CDR3 DNA is TGTGCCAGCAGTCCGCCTACAGGGTTCGGAAACACCATATATTTT.

The gene calls are TRBV12-3 or TRBV12-4 and TRBJ1-1; weak D call: TRBD1 (6 bases). V was trimmed by 6 bases and J by 10 bases, leaving 18 bases between them. The CDR3 sequence is 13 residues long. The CDR3 DNA reads as TGTGCCAGCAGCCGACAGGACGCGGGTGTAGCTTTCTTT. It encodes CASSRQDAGVAFF.

V and J are TRBV11-2 and TRBJ2-1, with no clear D. The germline V gene encodes CDR1 SGHAT and CDR2 FQNNGV. Trimming pared 1 base from V and 3 bases from J, leaving 10 bases between. This CDR3 is built from 15 residues. Here the CDR3 reads CASSLVPQVYNEQFF. The CDR3 DNA follows: TGTGCCAGCAGCTTAGTCCCCCAGGTCTACAATGAGCAGTTCTTC.

The V call is TRBV28, the J call TRBJ2-7; D gene uncertain. The CDR3 has 12 residues. From germline, CDR1 is MDHEN and CDR2 SYDVKM. With 7 bases removed from V and 7 bases from J, the gap between germline ends came to 14 bases. CDR3 amino acids: CASTQNVGEQYF. The CDR3 nucleotides are TGTGCCAGCACCCAAAACGTCGGAGAGCAGTACTTC.

J is TRBJ1-3 and V is TRBV15; D remains unclear. The CDR3 consists of 17 residues. Germline CDR1 is LNHNV and CDR2 is YYDKDF (reference sequence). With 6 bases removed from V and 0 bases from J, the gap between germline ends came to 18 bases. As DNA, the CDR3 is TGTGCCACCAGTCCGGTCCTCCTAGGGATCTCTGGAAACACCATATATTTT. Its translation is CATSPVLLGISGNTIYF.

The chain couples TRBV30 to TRBJ1-5; no firm D call. Trimming left V 5 bases short and J 2 bases short, with 10 bases between. Per the germline V gene, CDR1 is GTSNPN and CDR2 is SVGIG (reference sequence). CDR3 size: 13 residues. CDR3 bases: TGTGCCTGGGCAATCCTGGGCAATCAGCCCCAGCATTTT. Amino acid sequence: CAWAILGNQPQHF.

The chain has TRBV28 and TRBJ1-2; D is uncertain. V dropped 4 bases and J dropped 4 bases, with 10 bases sitting between them. There are 13 residues in the CDR3. The V gene's germline CDR1 is MDHEN and CDR2 SYDVKM. CDR3 nucleotides: TGTGCCAGCAGTTCGCAGATGGCCTATGGCTACACCTTC. This encodes CASSSQMAYGYTF.

This clonotype turned up a few times. The chain recombines TRBV20-1 with TRBJ1-2; no firm D call. Trimming stripped 0 bases from V and 7 bases from J, with 9 bases between. CDR3 size: 12 residues. From germline, CDR1 is DFQATT and CDR2 SNEGSKA (reference sequence). CDR3 in DNA: TGCAGTGCTAGAGATGGTATAGGTGGCTACACCTTC. Protein: CSARDGIGGYTF.

CDR3 loop: CASSFLLGAEETQYF. CDR3 bases: TGTGCCAGCAGTTTTTTACTGGGGGCCGAAGAGACCCAGTACTTC. This sequence joins TRBV12-3 or TRBV12-4 and TRBJ2-5, with D tentatively TRBD1 (6 bases). The CDR3 covers 15 residues. V was shortened by 3 bases and J by 3 bases, with 14 bases between the two germline ends.

The chain carries TRBV29-1 and TRBJ2-1, with D tentatively TRBD1 (5 bases). Germline V gives CDR1 SQVTM, CDR2 ANQGSEA. This CDR3 is 15 amino acids long. V was cut by 5 bases and J by 0 bases, with 14 bases left in between. Here the CDR3 reads CSVSLGLNSYNEQFF. In DNA form, the CDR3 reads TGCAGCGTTTCGTTGGGGCTTAACTCCTACAATGAGCAGTTCTTC.

This clonotype turned up a few times. The chain uses TRBV3-1 and TRBJ1-6; 9 nucleotides agree with TRBD1. CDR1 and CDR2 (germline): LGHDT, YNNKEL (reference sequence). The CDR3 length is 15 residues. The trim removed 1 base at V and 6 bases at J, leaving 1 base unmatched. The CDR3 protein is CASSQVGQGNSPLHF. The CDR3, as DNA: TGTGCCAGCAGCCAAGTGGGACAGGGTAATTCACCCCTCCACTTT.

The chain's CDR3 is CASSLLGRGVFGTEAFF. CDR3 bases: TGCGCCAGCAGCTTGTTGGGGCGCGGGGTCTTTGGCACTGAAGCTTTCTTT. The chain couples TRBV5-1 to TRBJ1-1; tentative D call: TRBD1 (5 bases). Trimming shortened V by 1 base and J by 4 bases, and 20 bases separated the two germline ends. Germline V gives CDR1 SGHRS, CDR2 YFSETQ. The CDR3 is 17 residues long. Full variable domain (missing parts from reference TRBV5-1 and TRBJ1-1): KAGVTQTPRYLIKTRGQQVTLSCSPISGHRSVSWYQQTPGQGLQFLFEYFSETQRNKGNFPGRFSGRQFSNSRSEMNVSTLELGDSALYLCASSLLGRGVFGTEAFFGQGTRLTVV.

The chain is built from TRBV6-5 and TRBJ1-5, with D unclear. Germline V gene sequence: CDR1 MNHEY, CDR2 SVGAGI. The CDR3 totals 13 residues. The V and J ends lost 0 bases and 5 bases respectively, with 5 bases between them. The CDR3 coding sequence is TGTGCCAGCAGTTACTCGACCGATCAGCCCCAGCATTTT. Its translation is CASSYSTDQPQHF.

This clonotype came up a few times. The chain uses TRBV7-2 and TRBJ1-1; D is perhaps TRBD1 (6 bases). From germline, CDR1 is SGHTA and CDR2 FQGNSA. There are 14 residues in the CDR3. Trimming removed 5 bases from V and 1 base from J, with 11 bases in between. Here the CDR3 reads CASSLWTENTEAFF. The CDR3 DNA reads as TGTGCCAGCAGCCTATGGACAGAGAACACTGAAGCTTTCTTT. The full variable domain, its missing parts supplied by reference TRBV7-2 and TRBJ1-1, is GAGVSQSPSNKVTEKGKDVELRCDPISGHTALYWYRQSLGQGLEFLIYFQGNSAPDKSGLPSDRFSAERTGGSVSTLTIQRTQQEDSAVYLCASSLWTENTEAFFGQGTRLTVV.

The J gene is TRBJ1-3, the V gene TRBV7-8; 7 bases align to TRBD1. This CDR3 is built from 15 residues. The V gene end was trimmed by 5 bases and the J gene end by 1 base; junction bases not matched to a gene: 5. Germline CDR1 and CDR2: SGHVS and FQNEAQ. The CDR3 region is CASSIMTGSGNTIYF. Here the CDR3 DNA reads TGTGCCAGCAGCATAATGACAGGGTCTGGAAACACCATATATTTT.

The rearrangement uses TRBV19 and TRBJ1-2; D ambiguous. Between the trimmed V and J ends, which lost 10 bases and 2 bases, there was a span of 17 bases. Germline V lookup: CDR1 LNHDA, CDR2 SQIVND (reference sequence). CDR3 size: 14 residues. The CDR3 bases are TGTGCCACCACACCCGAATACCTGAACTATGGCTACACCTTC. Translating gives CATTPEYLNYGYTF. Filled out from reference TRBV19 and TRBJ1-2, the complete variable domain reads DGGITQSPKYLFRKEGQNVTLSCEQNLNHDAMYWYRQDPGQGLRLIYYSQIVNDFQKGDIAEGYSVSREKKESFPLTVTSAQKNPTAFYLCATTPEYLNYGYTFGSGTRLTVV.

V gene TRBV7-9 combines with J gene TRBJ1-1; D not resolved. The germline V and J ends were trimmed by 1 base and 6 bases, with 27 bases remaining between them. CDR1 is SEHNR and CDR2 is FQNEAQ in the germline V gene (reference sequence). CDR3 length: 19 residues. The CDR3 nucleotides read TGTGCCAGCAGCTTAGTAGAGGCCATGTATACGGAAGTTTGGCCTGAAGCTTTCTTT. Residues: CASSLVEAMYTEVWPEAFF.

This clonotype was detected a few times. This chain connects TRBV4-3 to TRBJ1-2; possible D gene TRBD1, 6 bases. The CDR3 has 14 amino acids. Germline CDR1 LGHNA, CDR2 YSLEER. With 3 bases removed from V and 8 bases from J, the gap between germline ends came to 16 bases. The DNA for the CDR3 is TGCGCCAGCAGCCACCTTAGTAAGCAGGGGGGCTACACCTTC. This codes for CASSHLSKQGGYTF.

This clonotype occurred a few times. This chain uses TRBV5-6 with TRBJ1-3; D is uncertain. The V and J ends lost 4 bases and 0 bases respectively, with 8 bases between them. The germline CDR1 and CDR2 sequences are SGHDT and YYEEEE. This CDR3 has 14 amino acids. CDR3 sequence reads: CASSPETSGNTIYF. The CDR3 DNA follows: TGTGCCAGCAGCCCCGAGACCTCTGGAAACACCATATATTTT. The full variable domain, in which reference TRBV5-6 and TRBJ1-3 provide the parts outside the CDR3, is DAGVTQSPTHLIKTRGQQVTLRCSPKSGHDTVSWYQQALGQGPQFIFQYYEEEERQRGNFPDRFSGHQFPNYSSELNVNALLLGDSALYLCASSPETSGNTIYFGEGSWLTVV.